This TCR beta chain comes out of a study of regulatory T cells in long-lasting Graves disease. The wider study: For a period under 3 months, newly diagnosed Graves' patients had taken antithyroid drugs. Study results and limitations: Accuracy could have been hurt by small sample size.

This clonotype was observed at least ten times. No antigen is known for it. Arm-PCR of CDR3 regions and iRepertoire HTBI primers were used to build TCR beta libraries. TCRdb analysed the multiplex PCR reads with MiXCR anew, one entry per CDR3 protein. Among 350,000 to 450,000 distinct CDR3 sequences listed, 15% were seen once. Germline V gene data show CDR1 as ENHRY and CDR2 as SYGVKD. Trimming shortened V by 6 bases and J by 9 bases, and 17 bases separated the two germline ends. This CDR3 region has 13 residues. Described time point: newly diagnosed GD, antithyroid drugs for less than 3 months. Making the TCR library involved RNA that had been extracted from PBMCs. These data also featured in a second study, about T cells in Graves' hyperthyroidism and ophthalmopathy. That paper states: The HTBI primer set was used in a first-round RT-PCR of the TCR CDR3.

The origin of this receptor is a woman in her twenties or thirties with Graves disease. The chain has TRBV10-3 and TRBJ2-5; tentatively, D is TRBD2 (5 bases). The source was peripheral blood mononuclear cells (PBMCs), collected at new diagnosis, from a patient treated with antithyroid drugs. The CDR3 nucleotides read TGTGCCATCAGACTGGACTCCTATGCGGCCCAGTACTTC. This codes for CAIRLDSYAAQYF.